A single sample is the source of the 20 T cell receptor beta chains below, sequenced in a study of cytomegalovirus exposure and HLA in healthy donors. TCRdb's table, derived via immunoSEQ multiplex PCR, lists solely in-frame clones and lacks some. Among about 160,000 clones listed, 89% were seen once. The sample comprised PBMCs. The receptors come from a woman younger than 35 in good health and CMV-seropositive.

The chain links TRBV5-1 to TRBJ2-1, with 9 bases lining up with TRBD2. The germline V gene encodes CDR1 SGHRS and CDR2 YFSETQ. The V gene end was trimmed by 4 bases and the J gene end by 4 bases; junction bases not matched to a gene: 6. This CDR3 region has 15 residues. As DNA, the CDR3 is TGCGCCAGCAGCCAAATAGCGGGAGCGTACAATGAGCAGTTCTTC. Amino acids: CASSQIAGAYNEQFF.

This clone showed up many times. This chain joins TRBV28 and TRBJ2-5, with a possible D match to TRBD1 (5 bases). The CDR3 has 14 amino acids. The V end was cut by 6 bases, the J end by 2 bases, with 13 bases between. CDR1 and CDR2 from the germline V gene are MDHEN and SYDVKM. The CDR3 DNA reads as TGTGCCAGCAGACCTCAGGGCTCTCAAGAGACCCAGTACTTC. Protein: CASRPQGSQETQYF.

The chain recombines TRBV19 with TRBJ1-2; D gene ambiguous. CDR3 length: 15 amino acids. The V and J ends lost 0 bases and 0 bases respectively, with 8 bases between them. Germline lookup yields CDR1 LNHDA and CDR2 SQIVND (reference sequence). The chain's CDR3 is CASSIDWTSNYGYTF. As DNA, the CDR3 is TGTGCCAGTAGTATAGATTGGACTTCTAACTATGGCTACACCTTC.

The chain is built from TRBV11-2 and TRBJ2-1, with 11 bases identical to TRBD2. After removal of 2 bases from V and 3 bases from J, the junction contained 9 bases not matched to a gene. Germline assignment: CDR1 SGHAT and CDR2 FQNNGV. The CDR3 has 18 residues. CDR3 in DNA: TGTGCCAGCAGCTTATTTATACTAGCGGGAGCGATCTACAATGAGCAGTTCTTC. As protein: CASSLFILAGAIYNEQFF.

V gene TRBV19 combines with J gene TRBJ1-4; 9 positions match TRBD1. The CDR3 has 15 amino acids. Germline CDR1 reads LNHDA; CDR2 reads SQIVND (reference sequence). The ends lost 7 bases at V and 5 bases at J; junction bases unmatched: 8. The CDR3 coding sequence is TGTGCCAGTACCGAGACAGGGGGTCCCAATGAAAAACTGTTTTTT. It is translated as CASTETGGPNEKLFF.

The genes are TRBV29-1 and TRBJ1-1, with 9 bases that match TRBD1. V lost 7 bases to trimming and J lost 2 bases; unmatched junction nucleotides: 2. Germline CDR1 reads SQVTM; CDR2 reads ANQGSEA. The CDR3 is made up of 12 amino acids. This CDR3 reads CSATGGNTEAFF. In DNA, the CDR3 is TGCAGCGCTACAGGGGGCAACACTGAAGCTTTCTTT.

CDR3 in DNA: TGTGCCAGCAGCACTACAGGGTTAAATACGCAGTATTTT. It codes for CASSTTGLNTQYF. The rearrangement uses TRBV7-3 and TRBJ2-3; maybe TRBD1 (6 bases). The V end lost 5 bases, the J end lost 7 bases, and 13 bases lay between the germline ends. CDR1 is SGHTA, CDR2 FQGTGA, per germline. The CDR3 sequence is 13 residues long.

This clone was observed once. J is TRBJ2-3 and V is TRBV7-9; TRBD1 matches 11 bases. The CDR3 contains 16 residues. Germline V lookup: CDR1 SEHNR, CDR2 FQNEAQ (reference sequence). V was pared by 5 bases and J by 3 bases, with 7 bases of the junction left unmatched. The CDR3 coding sequence is TGTGCCAGCAGCCGACTGGGACAGGGGGGTACAGATACGCAGTATTTT. It translates to CASSRLGQGGTDTQYF.

The chain joins TRBV30 to TRBJ2-1; D is possibly TRBD1 (5 bases). The CDR3 length is 14 residues. Germline values: CDR1 GTSNPN, CDR2 SVGIG (reference sequence). V lost 0 bases and J 10 bases, leaving 16 bases between the germline ends. CDR3 protein: CAWSVQVLDHEQFF. As DNA, the CDR3 is TGTGCCTGGAGTGTACAGGTCTTGGATCACGAGCAGTTCTTC.

The gene calls are TRBV15 and TRBJ2-2; D not certain. The CDR3 has 14 amino acids. The germline gives CDR1 LNHNV, CDR2 YYDKDF (reference sequence). Trimming stripped 1 base from V and 7 bases from J, with 10 bases between. CDR3 in DNA: TGTGCCACCAGCAGAGGTTATGAGGACGGGGAGCTGTTTTTT. Its translation is CATSRGYEDGELFF.

This chain joins TRBV2 and TRBJ2-5, with TRBD1 identical over 7 bases. This CDR3 is built from 13 residues. Germline lookup yields CDR1 SNHLY and CDR2 FYNNEI. The ends lost 5 bases at V and 2 bases at J; junction bases unmatched: 2. Here the CDR3 DNA reads TGTGCCAGCAGTTGGGGACAGCAAGAGACCCAGTACTTC. It yields the protein CASSWGQQETQYF.

The rearrangement links TRBV11-2 to TRBJ1-1; the D gene is possibly TRBD1 (6 bases). The CDR3 is 15 residues long. Germline-derived CDR1 and CDR2 are SGHAT and FQNNGV. V shed 5 bases and J shed 2 bases, with 15 bases lying between them. The chain's CDR3 is CASSLARTANTEAFF. The CDR3 DNA is TGTGCCAGCAGCCTGGCTCGGACAGCTAACACTGAAGCTTTCTTT.

The chain links TRBV4-2 to TRBJ2-2; 11 nucleotides match TRBD1. The CDR3 runs to 16 residues. From germline, CDR1 is LGHNA and CDR2 YNFKEQ. V dropped 0 bases and J dropped 7; count of bases not matched to a gene: 4. CDR3 amino acids: CASSQERTGGFGELFF. The CDR3, as DNA: TGTGCCAGCAGCCAAGAAAGGACAGGGGGCTTCGGGGAGCTGTTTTTT.

This clone was seen only a few times. This chain links TRBV19 with TRBJ1-5, with 12 bases aligning to TRBD1. V lost 3 bases to trimming and J lost 6 bases; unmatched junction nucleotides: 3. The germline CDR1 and CDR2 sequences are LNHDA and SQIVND (reference sequence). The CDR3 length is 15 residues. CDR3 in DNA: TGTGCCAGTAGTATCGGGGGACAGGGGGCTCAGCCCCAGCATTTT. This gives the protein CASSIGGQGAQPQHF.

This rearrangement joins TRBV5-6 to TRBJ2-1; D is perhaps TRBD1 (7 bases). V dropped 4 bases and J dropped 8 bases, with 16 bases sitting between them. This CDR3 is built from 14 residues. Germline CDR1 SGHDT, CDR2 YYEEEE. CDR3 coding DNA: TGTGCCAGCAGCGGAGGGGGCAGTTCGGATGAGCAGTTCTTC. This sequence encodes CASSGGGSSDEQFF.

In this sample, this clone turned up once. V is TRBV6-5 and J is TRBJ2-7; 8 positions agree with TRBD2. This CDR3 spans 12 amino acids. CDR1 is MNHEY, CDR2 SVGAGI, per germline. V was clipped by 8 bases and J by 12 bases; unmatched bases: 12. The CDR3 region has the DNA TGTGCCAGCGGGTCGACTACCGGGACTAGGTACTTC. This codes for CASGSTTGTRYF.

The chain links TRBV25-1 to TRBJ2-7; D gene unclear. The CDR3 contains 12 residues. With 3 bases removed from V and 3 bases from J, the gap between germline ends came to 6 bases. Per germline, CDR1 MGHDK and CDR2 SYGVNS. The CDR3 nucleotides are TGTGCCAGCAGTGATTCGGGCTACGAGCAGTACTTC. This codes for CASSDSGYEQYF.

The V call is TRBV7-9, the J call TRBJ1-2; TRBD1 matches 8 bases. Germline CDR1 is SEHNR and CDR2 is FQNEAQ (reference sequence). The CDR3 totals 16 residues. V lost 4 bases to trimming and J lost 4 bases; unmatched junction nucleotides: 11. CDR3 bases: TGTGCCAGCAGCTCCTTTCAGGGGGCCAACATCTATGGCTACACCTTC. It encodes CASSSFQGANIYGYTF.

The V and J genes are TRBV5-1 and TRBJ1-1; D not certain. Looked up from germline, CDR1 is SGHRS and CDR2 is YFSETQ. V shed 0 bases and J shed 4 bases, with 10 bases lying between them. This CDR3 is built from 14 residues. CDR3 DNA sequence: TGCGCCAGCAGCTTGGCCGAGGGAGGCACTGAAGCTTTCTTT. It translates to CASSLAEGGTEAFF.

The chain uses TRBV6-6 and TRBJ2-7, with D unresolved. Trimming took off 7 bases at V and 4 bases at J, with 11 bases between the two ends. CDR1 and CDR2 (germline): MNHNY, SVGAGI (reference sequence). The CDR3 has 12 residues. The CDR3, as DNA: TGTGCCAGCACCTCCCGAGATTACGAGCAGTACTTC. This translates into CASTSRDYEQYF.